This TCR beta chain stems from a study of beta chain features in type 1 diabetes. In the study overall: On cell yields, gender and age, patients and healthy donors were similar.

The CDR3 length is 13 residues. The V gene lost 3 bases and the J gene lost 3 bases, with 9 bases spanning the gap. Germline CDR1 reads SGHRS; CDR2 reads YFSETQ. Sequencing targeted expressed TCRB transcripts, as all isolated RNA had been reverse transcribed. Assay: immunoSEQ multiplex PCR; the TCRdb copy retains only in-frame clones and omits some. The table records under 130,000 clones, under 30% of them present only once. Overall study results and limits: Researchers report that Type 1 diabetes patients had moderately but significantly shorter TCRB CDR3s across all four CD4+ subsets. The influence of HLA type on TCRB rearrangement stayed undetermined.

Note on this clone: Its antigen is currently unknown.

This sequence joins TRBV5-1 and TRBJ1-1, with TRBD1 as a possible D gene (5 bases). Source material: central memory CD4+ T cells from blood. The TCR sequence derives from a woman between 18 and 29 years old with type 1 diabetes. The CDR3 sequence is CASSWDLDTEAFF. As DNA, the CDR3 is TGCGCCAGCAGCTGGGACTTGGACACTGAAGCTTTCTTT.